One sample yielded the 9 T cell receptor beta chains listed below, sequenced in a study of blood T cell repertoires in COVID-19. This table comes from immunoSEQ multiplex PCR, and its TCRdb copy is limited to in-frame clones, with some not included. The sample shows approximately 72,000 clones, about 90% of them seen only once. Sample: peripheral blood. The receptor set was obtained from a man aged 55 to 70 with acute or convalescent COVID-19.

The gene calls are TRBV4-1 and TRBJ2-7, with 7 bases identical to TRBD1. Germline V CDR1 and CDR2: MGHRA, YSYEKL. The CDR3 length is 17 residues. With V trimmed by 1 base and J by 0 bases, 9 bases remained unmatched. The DNA for the CDR3 is TGCGCCAGCAGCCAAGCCCCACAGGGGCTCTCCTCCTACGAGCAGTACTTC. As protein: CASSQAPQGLSSYEQYF.

The V and J genes are TRBV21-1 and TRBJ1-5; the DNA was not used to check the table's D call, TRBD1. TRBV21-1 is a listed pseudogene. The CDR3 loop spans 16 amino acids. The CDR3 region is CASLKPGQGHNQPQHF. CDR3 in DNA: TGTGCCAGCCTTAAACCAGGACAGGGCCACAATCAGCCCCAGCATTTT.

The gene calls are TRBV28 and TRBJ1-4, with TRBD1 as a possible D gene (6 bases). Germline V gives CDR1 MDHEN, CDR2 SYDVKM. This CDR3 spans 20 amino acids. The germline V and J ends were trimmed by 1 base and 6 bases, with 27 bases remaining between them. The CDR3 DNA is TGTGCCAGCAGTTTATTGGAAGGACAGACCGAGTTGGGGGGGGATGAAAAACTGTTTTTT. Amino acid sequence: CASSLLEGQTELGGDEKLFF.

This clone has just a few counts. The V and J genes are TRBV30 and TRBJ2-7; 11 bases are shared with TRBD1. CDR1 GTSNPN and CDR2 SVGIG come from the germline V gene (reference sequence). V shed 4 bases and J 0 bases; nucleotides not matched to a gene: 8. This CDR3 region has 16 residues. The CDR3 loop reads CAWTRKGTGGSYEQYF. As DNA, the CDR3 is TGTGCCTGGACCCGAAAAGGGACAGGGGGCTCCTACGAGCAGTACTTC.

The V and J genes are TRBV29-1 and TRBJ1-1; the D gene is possibly TRBD1 (6 bases). CDR3 length: 12 amino acids. V lost 7 bases and J 2 bases, leaving 11 bases between the germline ends. Per the germline V gene, CDR1 is SQVTM and CDR2 is ANQGSEA. The CDR3 sequence is CSADRKNTEAFF. CDR3 bases: TGCAGCGCCGACAGGAAAAACACTGAAGCTTTCTTT.

The chain is built from TRBV30 and TRBJ1-1; no clear D. This CDR3 region has 12 residues. V dropped 1 base and J dropped 1 base, with 4 bases sitting between them. Germline-derived CDR1 and CDR2 are GTSNPN and SVGIG (reference sequence). CDR3 in DNA: TGTGCCTGGAGTGCAGGGAACACTGAAGCTTTCTTT. Translated, it gives CAWSAGNTEAFF.

This chain links TRBV14 with TRBJ1-3; 11 bases agree with TRBD1. The V gene's germline CDR1 is SGHDN and CDR2 FVKESK. V trimming: 4 bases; J trimming: 4 bases; junction bases outside the gene matches: 6. This CDR3 has 16 residues. DNA for the CDR3: TGTGCCAGCAGCCCCCGGACAGGGGGCACAGGAAACACCATATATTTT. Protein: CASSPRTGGTGNTIYF.

CDR3: CASTSLGETNEKLFF. The CDR3 DNA is TGTGCCAGTACCTCACTCGGGGAAACTAATGAAAAACTGTTTTTT. The chain uses TRBV19 and TRBJ1-4, with D unresolved. The CDR3 runs 15 residues. Trimming removed 7 bases at V and 1 base at J, with 13 bases between. Germline assignment: CDR1 LNHDA and CDR2 SQIVND (reference sequence).

The sample holds a few counts of this clone. The chain has TRBV18 and TRBJ2-7; maybe TRBD2 (5 bases). Germline V lookup: CDR1 KGHSH, CDR2 LQKENI. CDR3 length: 15 amino acids. Trimming removed 0 bases at V and 0 bases at J, with 9 bases between. The CDR3 DNA sequence: TGTGCCAGCTCACCACCGGTAGGGAGCTCCTACGAGCAGTACTTC. Translation gives CASSPPVGSSYEQYF. Using reference TRBV18 and TRBJ2-7 for the parts outside the CDR3, the full variable domain is NAGVMQNPRHLVRRRGQEARLRCSPMKGHSHVYWYRQLPEEGLKFMVYLQKENIIDESGMPKERFSAEFPKEGPSILRIQQVVRGDSAAYFCASSPPVGSSYEQYFGPGTRLTVT.